A single sample is the source of the 25 T cell receptor beta chains below, sequenced in a study of early T cells in non-severe SARS-CoV-2 infection. TCRdb analysed the 5' RACE reads with MiXCR anew, one entry per CDR3 protein. The sample carries about 77,000 distinct CDR3 sequences, over 8.5% recorded once. Sequenced sample: whole blood. The source of these receptors is an adult who was a healthcare worker with PCR-confirmed SARS-CoV-2 infection or an uninfected control (not recorded which).

V is TRBV5-6 and J is TRBJ2-2; D possibly corresponds to TRBD2 (5 bases). The V gene's germline CDR1 is SGHDT and CDR2 YYEEEE. This CDR3 is 15 amino acids long. Deletions cut 1 base from V and 1 base from J, with 8 bases between. The CDR3 bases are TGTGCCAGCAGCTTGTGGAGCGGGAACACCGGGGAGCTGTTTTTT. Protein: CASSLWSGNTGELFF.

The V and J genes are TRBV20-1 and TRBJ2-3; D possibly matches TRBD1 or TRBD2 (5 bases each). Germline-derived CDR1 and CDR2 are DFQATT and SNEGSKA (reference sequence). Trimming left V 1 base short and J 4 bases short, with 9 bases between. CDR3 size: 13 residues. CDR3 sequence: CSARGPGPDTQYF. The CDR3 nucleotides read TGCAGTGCTAGAGGGCCGGGGCCAGATACGCAGTATTTT.

This clonotype was seen at least ten times. The chain carries TRBV6-1 and TRBJ2-4; D remains ambiguous. The CDR3 has 15 residues. V was shortened by 4 bases and J by 2 bases, with 12 bases between the two germline ends. CDR1 is MNHNS, CDR2 SASEGT, per germline. The CDR3 DNA is TGTGCCAGCAGTGGCCGCATAGGGTCCAAAAACATTCAGTACTTC. Protein product: CASSGRIGSKNIQYF.

This clonotype occurred a few times. The CDR3 reads CASTRDRGRYGYTF. CDR3 DNA sequence: TGTGCCAGCACCCGGGACAGGGGGAGGTATGGCTACACCTTC. The V gene is TRBV7-2, the J gene TRBJ1-2, with TRBD1 matching 11 bases. V shed 7 bases and J 5 bases; nucleotides not matched to a gene: 6. The V gene's germline CDR1 is SGHTA and CDR2 FQGNSA. The CDR3 has 14 amino acids.

The rearrangement joins TRBV5-1 to TRBJ2-5, with 8 nucleotides matching TRBD1. This CDR3 spans 15 amino acids. Germline CDR1 SGHRS, CDR2 YFSETQ. V shed 2 bases, J shed 4 bases, and the junction held 7 bases outside the gene matches. The CDR3 region is CASSFSGDRTETQYF. The CDR3 nucleotides read TGCGCCAGCAGCTTTTCGGGGGACAGGACAGAGACCCAGTACTTC.

This clonotype was found many times. The chain carries TRBV10-3 and TRBJ2-1; tentative D call: TRBD1 (6 bases). The CDR3 covers 17 residues. CDR1 and CDR2 (germline): ENHRY, SYGVKD. V lost 4 bases and J lost 4, with 20 bases in between. CDR3 residues: CAISGSPDRPGYNEQFF. In DNA, the CDR3 is TGTGCCATCAGTGGATCCCCCGACAGGCCAGGGTACAATGAGCAGTTCTTC.

This clonotype was counted a few times. This chain connects TRBV2 to TRBJ2-4, with a tentative D call TRBD1 (5 bases). The V gene lost 1 base and the J gene lost 1 base, with 17 bases spanning the gap. Germline values: CDR1 SNHLY, CDR2 FYNNEI. The CDR3 spans 18 residues. CDR3 DNA sequence: TGTGCCAGCAGTGAAGGTGTTGGGGCCCGGCGGGCCAAAAACATTCAGTACTTC. This translates into CASSEGVGARRAKNIQYF.

Only a few counts were recorded for this clonotype. The chain combines TRBV4-1 with TRBJ1-5; the match to TRBD1 covers 8 bases. The CDR3 runs to 14 residues. CDR1 is MGHRA and CDR2 is YSYEKL in the germline V gene. J gave up 7 bases and V 3 bases, and 5 bases lay outside the gene matches. CDR3 residues: CASSQDREVQPQHF. CDR3 coding DNA: TGCGCCAGCAGCCAGGACAGGGAAGTACAGCCCCAGCATTTT.

This clonotype was observed many times. The V gene is TRBV3-1, the J gene TRBJ2-7; D remains ambiguous. The V gene's germline CDR1 is LGHDT and CDR2 YNNKEL (reference sequence). CDR3 length equals 16 residues. V was pared by 0 bases and J by 1 base, with 13 bases between. CDR3 region: CASSQDSGTPSYEQYF. The DNA of the CDR3 is TGTGCCAGCAGCCAAGATAGTGGAACACCGTCCTACGAGCAGTACTTC.

The chain couples TRBV11-1 to TRBJ2-2; tentatively, D is TRBD2 (5 bases). V lost 2 bases, J lost 1 base, and 8 bases lay in between. Germline V CDR1 and CDR2: SGHAT, FQDESV (reference sequence). This CDR3 is built from 15 residues. This chain's CDR3 is CASSLLRENTGELFF. DNA for the CDR3: TGTGCCAGCAGCTTACTACGGGAGAACACCGGGGAGCTGTTTTTT.

This clonotype was seen a few times. The chain couples TRBV3-1 to TRBJ1-1, with 8 bases that match TRBD1. The CDR3 sequence is 15 residues long. The trim removed 1 base at V and 4 bases at J, leaving 5 bases unmatched. Germline loops: CDR1 LGHDT, CDR2 YNNKEL (reference sequence). DNA of the CDR3: TGTGCCAGCAGCCAAGGACAGGGGTTGGGCACTGAAGCTTTCTTT. It encodes CASSQGQGLGTEAFF.

The rearrangement uses TRBV9 and TRBJ2-7; tentatively, D is TRBD1 (5 bases). V gave up 4 bases and J gave up 5 bases, with 16 bases separating them. Germline-derived CDR1 and CDR2 are SGDLS and YYNGEE. This CDR3 has 14 amino acids. CDR3 bases: TGTGCCAGCAGCTCCCGAGACAGACGGGACGAGCAGTACTTC. It is translated as CASSSRDRRDEQYF.

This clonotype was counted between two and nine times. V and J are TRBV28 and TRBJ2-7, with 7 bases matching TRBD2. V lost 8 bases and J lost 2; bases outside the gene matches: 9. The CDR3 is 14 residues long. The V gene's germline CDR1 is MDHEN and CDR2 SYDVKM. For the CDR3, the DNA is TGTGCCAGCCGAGCTAGGGAGGGAACCTACGAGCAGTACTTC. Its translation: CASRAREGTYEQYF. Together with reference TRBV28 and TRBJ2-7, the CDR3 gives the full variable domain: DVKVTQSSRYLVKRTGEKVFLECVQDMDHENMFWYRQDPGLGLRLIYFSYDVKMKEKGDIPEGYSVSREKKERFSLILESASTNQTSMYLCASRAREGTYEQYFGPGTRLTVT.

This clonotype was seen repeatedly, ten times or more. The chain employs TRBV3-1 and TRBJ1-1; D may be TRBD1 (5 bases). Germline CDR1 is LGHDT and CDR2 is YNNKEL (reference sequence). V lost 4 bases and J lost 1, with 13 bases in between. There are 15 residues in the CDR3. The CDR3 DNA sequence: TGTGCCAGCAGCCGTGGAGGGCAGGGGAACACTGAAGCTTTCTTT. This codes for CASSRGGQGNTEAFF. Variable domain in full (rest from reference TRBV3-1 and TRBJ1-1): DTAVSQTPKYLVTQMGNDKSIKCEQNLGHDTMYWYKQDSKKFLKIMFSYNNKELIINETVPNRFSPKSPDKAHLNLHINSLELGDSAVYFCASSRGGQGNTEAFFGQGTRLTVV.

This clonotype was counted only a few times. V and J are TRBV15 and TRBJ2-5, with 8 nucleotides matching TRBD1. CDR1 LNHNV and CDR2 YYDKDF come from the germline V gene (reference sequence). V lost 0 bases and J lost 1; bases outside the gene matches: 1. The CDR3 is 15 residues long. The CDR3 region is CATSREGQGQETQYF. CDR3 in DNA: TGTGCCACCAGCAGAGAAGGACAGGGCCAAGAGACCCAGTACTTC.

This clonotype was found many times. This chain joins TRBV20-1 and TRBJ2-1; 9 positions agree with TRBD2. V shed 6 bases and J 1 base; nucleotides not matched to a gene: 10. The CDR3 covers 16 residues. Germline V gene data show CDR1 as DFQATT and CDR2 as SNEGSKA (reference sequence). As DNA, the CDR3 is TGCAGTGCCCTTTCCCGGGCGGGAGGGTCCTACAATGAGCAGTTCTTC. Translated, it gives CSALSRAGGSYNEQFF.

This clonotype was observed a few times. V gene TRBV11-2 combines with J gene TRBJ2-2; D may be TRBD1 (8 bases). This CDR3 has 17 amino acids. CDR1 is SGHAT, CDR2 FQNNGV, per germline. V gave up 5 bases and J gave up 3 bases, with 19 bases separating them. Here the CDR3 reads CASSRQRTGRDTGELFF. Written as DNA, the CDR3 is TGTGCCAGCAGCCGCCAGAGGACAGGGAGGGACACCGGGGAGCTGTTTTTT.

This clonotype occurred many times. The chain has TRBV4-2 and TRBJ2-3; the D gene is possibly TRBD2 (6 bases). The V end was cut by 1 base, the J end by 2 bases, with 10 bases between. Germline values: CDR1 LGHNA, CDR2 YNFKEQ. This CDR3 contains 15 residues. The CDR3 DNA sequence: TGTGCCAGCAGCCAAGGGGGAGGCGACACAGATACGCAGTATTTT. This gives the protein CASSQGGGDTDTQYF.

This clonotype came up a few times. This sequence joins TRBV10-3 and TRBJ2-7, with no clear D. CDR1 and CDR2 (germline): ENHRY, SYGVKD. Trimming took 6 bases from V and 2 from J, leaving 11 bases between them. The CDR3 has 13 amino acids. As DNA, the CDR3 is TGTGCCATCAGCCCGACGGATCCCTACGAGCAGTACTTC. Translating it yields CAISPTDPYEQYF.

This clonotype came up a few times. The chain combines TRBV28 with TRBJ1-2, with D possibly TRBD1 on 6 matching bases. Germline values: CDR1 MDHEN, CDR2 SYDVKM. The V end lost 6 bases, the J end lost 3 bases, and 11 bases lay between the germline ends. The CDR3 totals 13 residues. CDR3 sequence reads: CASSPTGHYGYTF. The CDR3 DNA sequence: TGTGCCAGCAGCCCTACAGGGCACTATGGCTACACCTTC.

This clonotype was recorded at least ten times. The CDR3 loop reads CASSWGTSGSNEQFF. Written as DNA, the CDR3 is TGTGCCAGCAGCTGGGGGACTAGCGGGAGCAATGAGCAGTTCTTC. The chain uses TRBV7-8 and TRBJ2-1; 14 bases are shared with TRBD2. Per the germline V gene, CDR1 is SGHVS and CDR2 is FQNEAQ. The CDR3 is made up of 15 amino acids. The V and J ends lost 4 bases and 6 bases, in that order; junction bases with no gene match: 2.

This clonotype was observed once. The chain links TRBV28 to TRBJ2-7; 9 bases line up with TRBD1. The CDR3 is 14 residues long. V lost 6 bases to trimming and J lost 6 bases; unmatched junction nucleotides: 9. Germline V CDR1 and CDR2: MDHEN, SYDVKM. CDR3 residues: CASRLGQGIGEQYF. CDR3 bases: TGTGCCAGCAGACTGGGACAGGGCATCGGCGAGCAGTACTTC. Full variable domain (outside the CDR3, taken from reference TRBV28 and TRBJ2-7): DVKVTQSSRYLVKRTGEKVFLECVQDMDHENMFWYRQDPGLGLRLIYFSYDVKMKEKGDIPEGYSVSREKKERFSLILESASTNQTSMYLCASRLGQGIGEQYFGPGTRLTVT.

This clonotype was picked up many times. The V gene is TRBV11-3, the J gene TRBJ2-1, with TRBD2 matching over 9 bases. Germline lookup yields CDR1 SGHNT and CDR2 YENEEA. J gave up 5 bases and V 5 bases, and 10 bases lay outside the gene matches. There are 16 residues in the CDR3. The CDR3 sequence is CASSAIAGVSHNEQFF. CDR3 bases: TGTGCCAGCAGCGCTATAGCGGGAGTTAGCCACAATGAGCAGTTCTTC.

This clonotype was seen a handful of times. The V gene is TRBV28, the J gene TRBJ2-5; D gene uncertain. The CDR3 is 16 amino acids. Germline-derived CDR1 and CDR2 are MDHEN and SYDVKM. Trimming stripped 5 bases from V and 3 bases from J, with 19 bases between. CDR3 amino acids: CASSPLSVKPKETQYF. The CDR3 DNA is TGTGCCAGCAGTCCCTTATCGGTGAAACCAAAAGAGACCCAGTACTTC.

This clonotype occurred a few times. This chain joins TRBV30 and TRBJ1-5, with D possibly being TRBD1 (6 bases). V lost 2 bases to trimming and J lost 3 bases, with 14 bases between them. Germline V CDR1 and CDR2: GTSNPN, SVGIG (reference sequence). The CDR3 spans 15 residues. The CDR3 loop is CAWSLQGIDNQPQHF. The CDR3 region has the DNA TGTGCCTGGAGTCTACAGGGAATCGACAATCAGCCCCAGCATTTT. Supplemented by reference TRBV30 and TRBJ1-5, the full variable domain reads SQTIHQWPATLVQPVGSPLSLECTVEGTSNPNLYWYRQAAGRGLQLLFYSVGIGQISSEVPQNLSASRPQDRQFILSSKKLLLSDSGFYLCAWSLQGIDNQPQHFGDGTRLSIL.